In its sample, the clone carrying this T cell receptor beta chain was seen many times. The antigen remains undetermined. The data stem from a study of T-cell reconstitution after alpha-beta-depleted transplantation in children. Study results and limitations: There were reportedly several hundred expanded graft clones from which alpha-beta T cells came about two months after transplant. Newly generated T cells supplied most T-cell counts and diversity one year post-transplant. Some patients owed their high day-60 TCRbeta diversity to surviving recipient T cells and thymic progenitors.

Germline CDR1 and CDR2: SQVTM and ANQGSEA. J lost 4 bases, V lost 4 bases, and 2 bases had no gene match. The CDR3 is 12 amino acids. Molecular barcoding with unique molecular identifiers was used for the TCRbeta library. In TCRdb, the PCR reads were re-called with MiXCR into one record per CDR3 protein. This table holds tens of thousands of distinct CDR3 sequences, under 8% found once. The source was PBMCs, mostly from graft donor cells, collected 180 days after TCRalphabeta/CD19-depleted stem cell transplant. The sequence was collected from a male patient aged 10-17 years who had a stem cell transplant for acute myeloid leukemia, so the T cells may come from the graft donor. V and J are TRBV29-1 and TRBJ2-3, with 7 bases identical to TRBD2. CDR3 DNA sequence: TGCAGCGTTGGGGGGGGGTCAGATACGCAGTATTTT. Protein: CSVGGGSDTQYF.